This is a list of T cell receptor beta chains from one sample in a study of identical twins. TCRdb re-called the 5' RACE reads through MiXCR, storing one row per CDR3 protein. The sample shows 1.5 million or so distinct CDR3 sequences, 25% to 35% of them seen only once. Sequenced input: cord blood. All receptors derive from a newborn girl in good health. The CDR3 runs from the conserved cysteine through the conserved F or W. A D gene is named only where the DNA matches it firmly. Rows give clone size only sometimes, using once, few, many, or a class for an expanded clone.

D	V	J	size	CDR3	DNA
TRBD2	TRBV4-2	TRBJ2-7	.	CASSQPLAGGAYEQYF	TGTGCCAGCAGCCAACCACTAGCGGGGGGAGCCTACGAGCAGTACTTC
.	TRBV6-2/TRBV6-3	TRBJ2-5	few	CASSYPEGFPYQETQYF	TGTGCCAGCAGTTACCCGGAGGGATTTCCGTACCAAGAGACCCAGTACTTC
.	TRBV3-1	TRBJ2-7	.	CASSRLPVRTGYEQYF	TGTGCCAGCAGCCGACTTCCGGTACGGACTGGCTACGAGCAGTACTTC
.	TRBV18	TRBJ2-3	few	CASSPPLGLTDTQYF	TGTGCCAGCTCACCCCCGCTGGGACTCACAGATACGCAGTATTTT
.	TRBV29-1	TRBJ2-7	few	CSVVRGVPSYEQYF	TGCAGCGTTGTGCGGGGCGTCCCGTCCTACGAGCAGTACTTC
.	TRBV2	TRBJ2-7	.	CASSEAIGFRYEQYF	TGTGCCAGCAGTGAAGCGATTGGGTTCCGCTACGAGCAGTACTTC
.	TRBV5-1	TRBJ2-7	.	CASTRDKTYEQYF	TGCGCCAGCACCCGGGACAAAACATACGAGCAGTACTTC
.	TRBV6-2/TRBV6-3	TRBJ2-7	few	CASSYDHISYEQYF	TGTGCCAGCAGTTACGACCACATATCTTACGAGCAGTACTTC
.	TRBV9	TRBJ2-3	few	CASSVNLATTQYF	TGTGCCAGCAGCGTAAATCTGGCTACCACGCAGTATTTT
TRBD1	TRBV6-5	TRBJ2-1	.	CASSPNRGPTYNEQFF	TGTGCCAGCAGTCCCAACAGGGGTCCAACCTACAATGAGCAGTTCTTC
TRBD1	TRBV7-8	TRBJ2-1	once	CASSFRTGGLHEQFF	TGTGCCAGCAGTTTTAGGACAGGGGGCCTTCATGAGCAGTTCTTC
.	TRBV7-8	TRBJ2-3	few	CASSLTGGLGDTQYF	TGTGCCAGCAGCTTAACGGGCGGGTTGGGAGATACGCAGTATTTT
.	TRBV5-1	TRBJ1-6	.	CASSPTPGHRNSPLHF	TGCGCCAGCAGCCCAACCCCGGGACACCGAAATTCACCCCTCCACTTT
TRBD1	TRBV11-2	TRBJ1-1	few	CASSWTRGSTEAFF	TGTGCCAGCAGCTGGACCAGGGGGAGTACTGAAGCTTTCTTT
.	TRBV18	TRBJ2-6	few	CASSPAGSSGANVLTF	TGTGCCAGCTCACCAGCAGGTAGCTCTGGGGCCAACGTCCTGACTTTC
.	TRBV7-9	TRBJ2-1	many	CAILMPNEQFF	TGTGCCATCCTAATGCCAAATGAGCAGTTCTTC
.	TRBV19	TRBJ2-1	few	CASKVRRDLSYNEQFF	TGTGCCAGTAAGGTGAGGCGGGATCTTTCCTACAATGAGCAGTTCTTC
TRBD2	TRBV4-1	TRBJ2-1	few	CASSHVFGRSHNEQFF	TGCGCCAGCAGCCATGTCTTCGGGAGGAGCCACAATGAGCAGTTCTTC
TRBD1	TRBV20-1	TRBJ1-5	.	CSAGTAVNQPQHF	TGCAGTGCTGGGACAGCCGTCAATCAGCCCCAGCATTTT
.	TRBV19	TRBJ1-2	.	CASSIEPGGPYGYTF	TGTGCCAGTAGTATAGAGCCTGGGGGACCCTATGGCTACACCTTC
TRBD2	TRBV2	TRBJ2-1	few	CASGEELAGQFF	TGTGCCAGCGGGGAAGAACTAGCGGGGCAGTTCTTC
.	TRBV20-1	TRBJ2-7	many	CSAANPGPLSYEQYF	TGCAGTGCTGCGAACCCCGGACCTCTCTCCTACGAGCAGTACTTC
.	TRBV7-9	TRBJ2-2	.	CASSRDQGTGGLFF	TGTGCCAGCAGCCGGGACCAGGGCACCGGGGGGCTGTTTTTT
TRBD1	TRBV29-1	TRBJ2-5	many	CSVLTGQETQYF	TGCAGCGTTTTGACAGGGCAAGAGACCCAGTACTTC
TRBD1	TRBV9	TRBJ1-4	few	CASSAYRGLNEKLFF	TGTGCCAGCAGCGCCTACAGGGGCCTCAATGAAAAACTGTTTTTT
.	TRBV21-1	TRBJ2-5	few	CASSKGLAETQYF	TGTGCCAGCAGCAAGGGACTAGCAGAGACCCAGTACTTC
TRBD2	TRBV29-1	TRBJ2-3	.	CSVDKVAGGQSGTQYF	TGCAGCGTGGACAAGGTGGCGGGGGGCCAGTCAGGTACGCAGTATTTT
TRBD2	TRBV28	TRBJ2-2	.	CASSLPASGRTGELFF	TGTGCCAGCAGTCTCCCGGCTAGCGGGAGGACCGGGGAGCTGTTTTTT
TRBD2	TRBV3-1	TRBJ2-1	.	CASSQEGLALYNEQFF	TGTGCCAGCAGCCAAGAGGGACTAGCGCTCTACAATGAGCAGTTCTTC
TRBD2	TRBV6-1	TRBJ2-5	.	CASSRGLVYF	TGTGCCAGCAGCCGGGGACTAGTGTACTTC
TRBD1	TRBV12-3/TRBV12-4	TRBJ1-1	few	CASSTRTGRTEAFF	TGTGCCAGCAGTACGAGGACAGGGCGGACTGAAGCTTTCTTT
.	TRBV27	TRBJ2-7	.	CASSLIPDNEQYF	TGTGCCAGCAGTTTAATCCCCGACAATGAGCAGTACTTC
.	TRBV2	TRBJ2-1	.	CASGGASSYNEQFF	TGTGCCAGCGGCGGAGCCAGCTCCTACAATGAGCAGTTCTTC
TRBD2	TRBV5-1	TRBJ2-1	few	CASSLIAGGPSEQFF	TGCGCCAGCAGCTTGATAGCGGGGGGGCCAAGTGAGCAGTTCTTC
TRBD2	TRBV28	TRBJ2-1	.	CASTLVGASGGGYELFF	TGTGCCAGCACCTTAGTTGGCGCTAGCGGGGGCGGCTATGAGCTGTTCTTC
TRBD2	TRBV12-3/TRBV12-4	TRBJ2-5	.	CASSFFRLASNEQYF	TGTGCCAGCAGTTTTTTTCGACTAGCGAGCAATGAGCAGTACTTC
TRBD1	TRBV10-3	TRBJ1-2	.	CAIRKDRDGYTF	TGTGCCATCAGAAAAGACAGGGATGGCTACACCTTC
.	TRBV6-1	TRBJ2-5	.	CASSEMGTETQYF	TGTGCCAGCAGTGAAATGGGGACGGAGACCCAGTACTTC
.	TRBV3-1	TRBJ2-1	few	CASSQDGGAHYNEQFF	TGTGCCAGCAGCCAAGATGGGGGGGCCCACTACAATGAGCAGTTCTTC
TRBD2	TRBV2	TRBJ2-4	few	CASSPRTSGGIEGWTKNIQYF	TGTGCCAGCAGCCCCCGCACTAGCGGGGGGATCGAAGGTTGGACCAAAAACATTCAGTACTTC
TRBD2	TRBV3-1	TRBJ2-1	.	CASSQETSGRIYNEQFF	TGTGCCAGCAGCCAAGAAACTAGCGGGAGGATCTACAATGAGCAGTTCTTC
.	TRBV29-1	TRBJ2-1	.	CSVVRVSTIGEQFF	TGCAGCGTTGTTCGGGTTTCTACGATCGGTGAGCAGTTCTTC
.	TRBV10-3	TRBJ1-6	few	CAISEHRAPLHF	TGTGCCATCAGTGAACACAGGGCACCCCTCCACTTT
.	TRBV5-5	TRBJ1-5	few	CASSRGPLSNQPQHF	TGTGCCAGCAGCCGCGGACCGCTATCCAATCAGCCCCAGCATTTT
.	TRBV20-1	TRBJ2-5	.	CSAATGREQYF	TGCAGTGCTGCAACAGGGAGGGAGCAGTACTTC
TRBD1	TRBV10-3	TRBJ1-2	few	CAISEQGQGAYGYTF	TGTGCCATCAGTGAGCAGGGACAGGGGGCCTATGGCTACACCTTC
.	TRBV7-2	TRBJ1-4	many	CASSLGSGAWGEKLFF	TGTGCCAGCAGCTTAGGCTCAGGGGCTTGGGGTGAAAAACTGTTTTTT
.	TRBV12-5	TRBJ2-2	.	CASGLVTGELFF	TGTGCTAGTGGTTTAGTGACCGGGGAGCTGTTTTTT
.	TRBV6-2/TRBV6-3	TRBJ2-3	.	CASKDGWLTDTQYF	TGTGCCAGCAAGGACGGCTGGCTCACAGATACGCAGTATTTT
.	TRBV11-2	TRBJ2-7	.	CASSLGPGKAAKNIRYF	TGTGCCAGCAGCTTAGGGCCGGGGAAGGCGGCCAAAAACATTCGGTACTTC
TRBD2	TRBV5-1	TRBJ2-1	few	CASSLKTSGNEQFF	TGCGCCAGCAGCTTGAAAACTAGCGGCAATGAGCAGTTCTTC
TRBD1	TRBV12-3/TRBV12-4	TRBJ2-1	.	CASSSSGGLVNEQFF	TGTGCCAGCAGTTCCTCAGGGGGCTTGGTGAATGAGCAGTTCTTC
.	TRBV20-1	TRBJ1-1	.	CSARGGSRNTEAFF	TGCAGTGCTAGGGGGGGGTCAAGGAACACTGAAGCTTTCTTT